This T cell receptor (beta chain) was profiled in a study of blood T cell repertoires in COVID-19. Study-wide background: The United States, Italy and Spain were the sources of the acute and convalescent COVID-19 samples. PBMCs, B-cell-depleted T cells, or T cells were the source of the cDNA or gDNA that made up the material.

In the study's own analysis: Reference gene primer amplification gave estimated nucleated cell counts. This table comes from immunoSEQ multiplex PCR, and its TCRdb copy is limited to in-frame clones, with some not included. Clonal size and the V and J genes are those of that table, whereas D and trimming came from the DNA. Among about 130,000 clones listed, over 75% were seen once. CDR1 is ENHRY and CDR2 is SYGVKD in the germline V gene. This CDR3 has 12 residues. Trimming took 2 bases from V and 3 from J, leaving 4 bases between them. The chain combines TRBV10-3 with TRBJ1-1, with D unresolved. Sequencing was carried out using peripheral blood. This receptor was obtained from an elderly woman with acute or convalescent COVID-19. In nucleotides, the CDR3 is TGTGCCATCAGTGAGCGGGACACTGAAGCTTTCTTT. It encodes CAISERDTEAFF.